Detailed here is one TCR beta chain. The antigen remains unidentified. CDR1 is SGDLS and CDR2 is YYNGEE in the germline V gene. V lost 4 bases and J lost 4, with 20 bases in between. This CDR3 has 16 amino acids. The entry originates in a study of cytomegalovirus exposure and HLA in healthy donors. Study results and caveats: Across donors, presence/absence analyses took sequencing depth to be roughly uniform. Being productive about 87% or about 30% of the time was typical of most TCR beta V segments in an earlier analysis.

Use of 60 Vbeta and 13 Jbeta primers characterized the PCR. The table came from immunoSEQ multiplex PCR; TCRdb's copy has only in-frame clones and leaves some out. The table has 170,000 or so clones, about 80% seen once. The specimen was PBMCs. This chain links TRBV9 with TRBJ1-2; TRBD1 might be the D (6 bases). The sequence was collected from a boy aged 5-17 years in good health and CMV-seronegative. The CDR3 nucleotides read TGTGCCAGCAGCTACCTAGACAGGCCGCTTATCTATGGCTACACCTTC. Translated, it gives CASSYLDRPLIYGYTF.